Listed here are 16 T cell receptor beta chains from one sample, sequenced in a study of PD-1 blockade in classical Hodgkin lymphoma. Measured with immunoSEQ multiplex PCR; TCRdb has only the in-frame clones, and not every one. The sample has tens of thousands of clones, 85% to 90% seen once. Specified time point: cycle 4 day 1 (C4D1), after more than 5 weeks of nivolumab. Exposure to brentuximab vedotin varied, and each patient had relapsed following autologous stem cell transplantation. The sample consisted of peripheral blood mononuclear cells (PBMCs), taken before the fourth cycle of nivolumab. The receptors stem from a human donor with classical Hodgkin lymphoma.

The chain has TRBV7-6 and TRBJ2-7, with a tentative D call TRBD2 (7 bases). Germline V gene lookup returns CDR1 SGHVS and CDR2 FNYEAQ. Trimming took 0 bases from V and 7 from J, leaving 13 bases between them. The CDR3 extends over 14 amino acids. CDR3 amino acids: CASSLARGAGEQYF. In DNA form, the CDR3 reads TGTGCCAGCAGCTTAGCCCGGGGGGCAGGGGAGCAGTACTTC.

CDR3 amino acids: CASSLLVALRAGEQYF. In DNA form, the CDR3 reads TGTGCCAGCAGTTTACTCGTCGCACTTAGAGCGGGTGAGCAGTACTTC. The chain is built from TRBV27 and TRBJ2-7, with a tentative D call TRBD2 (6 bases). V was cut by 2 bases and J by 7 bases, with 21 bases left in between. The CDR3 runs 16 residues. Germline assignment: CDR1 MNHEY and CDR2 SMNVEV (reference sequence).

The rearrangement links TRBV29-1 to TRBJ1-2, with TRBD1 as a possible D gene (6 bases). This CDR3 spans 15 amino acids. From germline, CDR1 is SQVTM and CDR2 ANQGSEA. Deletions cut 0 bases from V and 3 bases from J, with 14 bases between. This chain's CDR3 is CSVEDWQGKDYGYTF. CDR3 bases: TGCAGCGTTGAAGACTGGCAGGGGAAGGACTATGGCTACACCTTC. Together with reference TRBV29-1 and TRBJ1-2, the CDR3 gives the full variable domain: SAVISQKPSRDICQRGTSLTIQCQVDSQVTMMFWYRQQPGQSLTLIATANQGSEATYESGFVIDKFPISRPNLTFSTLTVSNMSPEDSSIYLCSVEDWQGKDYGYTFGSGTRLTVV.

In this sample, this clone turned up once. CDR3 DNA sequence: TGTGCCAGCAGCCCAGCTCAGCCCTCCTACGAGCAGTACTTC. Translated: CASSPAQPSYEQYF. The chain couples TRBV28 to TRBJ2-7; D remains ambiguous. V was shortened by 6 bases and J by 0 bases, with 12 bases between the two germline ends. Germline loops: CDR1 MDHEN, CDR2 SYDVKM. The CDR3 is 14 residues long.

The chain carries TRBV18 and TRBJ1-1, with TRBD1 matching over 7 bases. J gave up 4 bases and V 5 bases, and 10 bases lay outside the gene matches. The CDR3 sequence is 15 residues long. The germline CDR1 and CDR2 sequences are KGHSH and LQKENI. CDR3 in DNA: TGTGCCAGCTCAGAGAGACAGGGCTCGGCCACTGAAGCTTTCTTT. It codes for CASSERQGSATEAFF.

This rearrangement joins TRBV27 to TRBJ2-7, with 10 bases identical to TRBD2. J gave up 4 bases and V 5 bases, and 8 bases lay outside the gene matches. CDR1 and CDR2 from the germline V gene are MNHEY and SMNVEV (reference sequence). The CDR3 length is 15 residues. The CDR3 region is CASSPSGSIVYEQYF. DNA of the CDR3: TGTGCCAGCAGTCCTAGCGGGAGTATAGTTTACGAGCAGTACTTC.

The rearrangement uses TRBV5-6 and TRBJ2-7; D is uncertain. Per germline, CDR1 SGHDT and CDR2 YYEEEE. The V end was cut by 1 base, the J end by 6 bases, with 11 bases between. The CDR3 sequence is 13 residues long. CDR3 nucleotide sequence: TGTGCCAGCAGCTTGACTCAGTTCTCCGAGCAGTACTTC. It codes for CASSLTQFSEQYF. The variable domain in full, completed from reference TRBV5-6 and TRBJ2-7, reads DAGVTQSPTHLIKTRGQQVTLRCSPKSGHDTVSWYQQALGQGPQFIFQYYEEEERQRGNFPDRFSGHQFPNYSSELNVNALLLGDSALYLCASSLTQFSEQYFGPGTRLTVT.

The chain couples TRBV28 to TRBJ1-3; TRBD1 matches 7 bases. Germline V gives CDR1 MDHEN, CDR2 SYDVKM. The J segment lost 9 bases and the V segment lost 5 bases, leaving 10 bases of the junction unmatched. The CDR3 runs 14 residues. This CDR3 is CASSPTLQGSTIYF. In DNA, the CDR3 is TGTGCCAGCAGTCCTACCTTACAGGGGTCCACCATATATTTT.

This chain's CDR3 is CASSVVSQNYGYTF. The CDR3 bases are TGTGCCAGCAGCGTAGTCTCCCAGAACTATGGCTACACCTTC. The rearrangement links TRBV9 to TRBJ1-2; D remains unclear. CDR1 is SGDLS, CDR2 YYNGEE, per germline. V lost 0 bases and J 2 bases, leaving 8 bases between the germline ends. The CDR3 sequence is 14 residues long.

This sequence joins TRBV7-3 and TRBJ2-1, with D possibly TRBD2 on 6 matching bases. Trimming took off 4 bases at V and 12 bases at J, with 13 bases between the two ends. Germline loops: CDR1 SGHTA, CDR2 FQGTGA. The CDR3 runs to 12 residues. The CDR3 DNA sequence: TGTGCCAGCAGCTCCCAGGGACTCGGGCAGTTCTTC. Its protein is CASSSQGLGQFF. Looking up the rest from reference TRBV7-3 and TRBJ2-1 gives the full variable domain: GAGVSQTPSNKVTEKGKYVELRCDPISGHTALYWYRQSLGQGPEFLIYFQGTGAADDSGLPNDRFFAVRPEGSVSTLKIQRTERGDSAVYLCASSSQGLGQFFGPGTRLTVL.

By sample fraction, this clone is medium-sized (0.01 to 0.1%). CDR3 sequence: CASSVSYEAFF. The CDR3 DNA follows: TGCGCCAGCAGTGTGTCGTATGAAGCTTTCTTT. This rearrangement joins TRBV10-2 to TRBJ1-1; D is unclear. Germline CDR1 and CDR2: WSHSY and SAAADI. This CDR3 has 11 amino acids. V was clipped by 4 bases and J by 7 bases, with 7 bases between them.

The chain uses TRBV14 and TRBJ1-2, with 9 bases matching TRBD1. The CDR3 is made up of 14 amino acids. Per the germline V gene, CDR1 is SGHDN and CDR2 is FVKESK. The V segment lost 6 bases and the J segment 5 bases; nucleotides outside the gene matches: 7. The CDR3 here is CASRPFGTGYGYTF. CDR3 bases: TGTGCCAGCAGACCGTTTGGGACAGGGTATGGCTACACCTTC.

Written as DNA, the CDR3 is TGTGCCAGCAGCTTAGGCGGCAGGGTAGGAGAGACCCAGTACTTC. Protein sequence: CASSLGGRVGETQYF. This chain links TRBV11-2 with TRBJ2-5; TRBD1 might be the D (5 bases). The CDR3 runs to 15 residues. Trimming pared 1 base from V and 4 bases from J, leaving 13 bases between. Germline V gene data show CDR1 as SGHAT and CDR2 as FQNNGV.

The genes are TRBV27 and TRBJ1-2; no clear D gene. Trimming removed 3 bases from V and 4 bases from J, with 15 bases in between. This CDR3 is built from 15 residues. CDR1 is MNHEY, CDR2 SMNVEV, per germline (reference sequence). The CDR3 sequence is CASSFTPPGSYGYTF. CDR3 DNA sequence: TGTGCCAGCAGTTTCACCCCCCCGGGGAGCTATGGCTACACCTTC.

The chain combines TRBV6-6 with TRBJ2-7; D is undetermined. The germline V gene has CDR1 MNHNY and CDR2 SVGAGI (reference sequence). Trimming left V 6 bases short and J 3 bases short, with 9 bases between. The CDR3 is 12 residues long. DNA for the CDR3: TGTGCCAGCAGAGCAGGAAACTACGAGCAGTACTTC. Translating it yields CASRAGNYEQYF.

The rearrangement joins TRBV11-2 to TRBJ2-7; maybe TRBD2 (6 bases). The CDR3 is 17 residues long. V was cut by 5 bases and J by 2 bases, with 22 bases left in between. Germline CDR1 is SGHAT and CDR2 is FQNNGV. The CDR3 spells CASSQNTRRGFPYEQYF. In DNA, the CDR3 is TGTGCCAGCAGCCAAAATACCAGGCGGGGCTTTCCCTACGAGCAGTACTTC.